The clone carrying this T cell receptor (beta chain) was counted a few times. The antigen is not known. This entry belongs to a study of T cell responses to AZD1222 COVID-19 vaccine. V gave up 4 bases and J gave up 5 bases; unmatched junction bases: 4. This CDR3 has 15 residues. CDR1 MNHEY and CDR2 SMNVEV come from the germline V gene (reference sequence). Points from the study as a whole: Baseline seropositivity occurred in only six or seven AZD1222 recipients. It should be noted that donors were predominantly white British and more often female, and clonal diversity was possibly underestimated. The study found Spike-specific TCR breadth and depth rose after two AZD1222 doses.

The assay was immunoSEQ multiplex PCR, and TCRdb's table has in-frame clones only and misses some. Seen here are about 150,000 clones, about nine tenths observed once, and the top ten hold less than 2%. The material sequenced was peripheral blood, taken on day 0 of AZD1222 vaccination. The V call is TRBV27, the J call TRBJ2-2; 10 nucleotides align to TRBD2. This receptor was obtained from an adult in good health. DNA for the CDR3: TGTGCCAGCAGTTCTAGCGGGAGAGAAACCGGGGAGCTGTTTTTT. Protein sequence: CASSSSGRETGELFF.